Each of the 27 T cell receptor beta chains below was sequenced from the same sample in a study of T-cell memory formation after mild COVID-19. TCRdb recomputed calls from the 5' RACE reads with MiXCR, one row per CDR3 protein. The sample records around 340,000 distinct CDR3 sequences, more than 15% being singletons. Specimen: PBMCs or a T cell subset sorted from them (not recorded which). The receptor set was obtained from a man aged 18-30 years who had mild COVID-19 (a few samples of this study predate the infection). Cell type and time point are not known.

This clonotype was observed a few times. The chain carries TRBV5-1 and TRBJ2-3; weak D call: TRBD2 (6 bases). Germline V gives CDR1 SGHRS, CDR2 YFSETQ. The CDR3 totals 13 residues. Trimming removed 7 bases from V and 3 bases from J, with 12 bases in between. The CDR3 protein is CASGAGGTDTQYF. The CDR3 DNA reads TGCGCCAGCGGGGCCGGGGGAACAGATACGCAGTATTTT.

V gene TRBV2 combines with J gene TRBJ1-5; TRBD1 might be the D (5 bases). Trimming stripped 6 bases from V and 4 bases from J, with 16 bases between. The CDR3 contains 15 residues. Germline CDR1 is SNHLY and CDR2 is FYNNEI. CDR3 amino acids: CASREFQGRNQPQHF. The CDR3 DNA reads TGTGCCAGCAGGGAGTTTCAGGGTCGGAATCAGCCCCAGCATTTT. Together with reference TRBV2 and TRBJ1-5, the CDR3 gives the full variable domain: EPEVTQTPSHQVTQMGQEVILRCVPISNHLYFYWYRQILGQKVEFLVSFYNNEISEKSEIFDDQFSVERPDGSNFTLKIRSTKLEDSAMYFCASREFQGRNQPQHFGDGTRLSIL.

J is TRBJ1-5 and V is TRBV24-1; a weak D match, TRBD1 (5 bases). V dropped 3 bases and J dropped 7 bases, with 9 bases sitting between them. This CDR3 region has 13 residues. Germline CDR1 reads KGHDR; CDR2 reads SFDVKD. DNA for the CDR3: TGTGCCACCAGTGATCAAAGGGGACAGCCCCAGCATTTT. This gives the protein CATSDQRGQPQHF.

This clonotype was seen more than once but under ten times. The chain employs TRBV20-1 and TRBJ1-6; maybe TRBD1 (6 bases). The germline V gene encodes CDR1 DFQATT and CDR2 SNEGSKA (reference sequence). This CDR3 is 16 amino acids long. V was clipped by 6 bases and J by 7 bases, with 22 bases between them. The CDR3 loop reads CSARDAAGADNSPLHF. The CDR3 nucleotides are TGCAGTGCCAGGGACGCGGCGGGGGCAGACAATTCACCCCTCCACTTT.

The chain uses TRBV5-5 and TRBJ1-6; D unclear. CDR1 and CDR2 from the germline V gene are SGHKS and YYEKEE (reference sequence). Trimming took 4 bases from V and 7 from J, leaving 15 bases between them. The CDR3 runs 15 residues. The CDR3 loop is CASSAGSSFNSPLHF. The CDR3 DNA is TGTGCCAGCAGCGCGGGAAGCAGTTTCAATTCACCCCTCCACTTT. Supplemented by reference TRBV5-5 and TRBJ1-6, the full variable domain reads DAGVTQSPTHLIKTRGQQVTLRCSPISGHKSVSWYQQVLGQGPQFIFQYYEKEERGRGNFPDRFSARQFPNYSSELNVNALLLGDSALYLCASSAGSSFNSPLHFGNGTRLTVT.

This clonotype has more than one count but fewer than ten. This chain uses TRBV7-2 with TRBJ2-3, with D uncertain. Germline values: CDR1 SGHTA, CDR2 FQGNSA. Trimming pared 1 base from V and 3 bases from J, leaving 8 bases between. The CDR3 contains 14 residues. This chain's CDR3 is CASSLESRTDTQYF. For the CDR3, the DNA is TGTGCCAGCAGCTTAGAGTCCAGGACAGATACGCAGTATTTT.

This clonotype has only a few counts. V gene TRBV2 combines with J gene TRBJ2-7; D may match TRBD1 or TRBD2 (5 bases each). Germline values: CDR1 SNHLY, CDR2 FYNNEI. The CDR3 covers 14 residues. V dropped 4 bases and J dropped 4 bases, with 14 bases sitting between them. The CDR3 DNA is TGTGCCAGCAGTGTGTCGGGACGGTTATACGAGCAGTACGTC. Translation gives CASSVSGRLYEQYV.

This clonotype was recorded a few times. V and J are TRBV7-2 and TRBJ1-4; D not resolved. This CDR3 is 16 amino acids long. CDR1 is SGHTA, CDR2 FQGNSA, per germline. Trimming removed 7 bases from V and 11 bases from J, with 26 bases in between. In DNA, the CDR3 is TGTGCCAGCACCAATCCCCTCGTCGGTCCCCTCGGCAAACTGTTTTTT. Protein product: CASTNPLVGPLGKLFF.

This clonotype showed up just a few times. The chain combines TRBV5-1 with TRBJ2-5, with a weak D call TRBD1 (6 bases). The V gene's germline CDR1 is SGHRS and CDR2 YFSETQ. The CDR3 runs 15 residues. Trimming stripped 3 bases from V and 2 bases from J, with 14 bases between. The CDR3 sequence: CASSSTGTPQETQYF. CDR3 DNA: TGCGCCAGCAGCTCTACAGGGACCCCTCAAGAGACCCAGTACTTC.

A few counts support this clonotype. This sequence joins TRBV4-1 and TRBJ2-5; 10 bases agree with TRBD2. Unmatched junction bases numbered 13, after V lost 3 bases and J lost 9 bases. CDR3 length equals 16 residues. Germline V gene data show CDR1 as MGHRA and CDR2 as YSYEKL. The CDR3 loop is CASSHLTSGLSRSQYF. CDR3 DNA: TGCGCCAGCAGCCACCTGACTAGCGGGCTGTCGAGGTCCCAGTACTTC.

This clonotype was seen a handful of times. The chain uses TRBV7-2 and TRBJ1-3; D uncertain. Germline loops: CDR1 SGHTA, CDR2 FQGNSA. The CDR3 length is 15 residues. With 2 bases removed from V and 3 bases from J, the gap between germline ends came to 11 bases. This CDR3 is CASSLIADLGNTIYF. In DNA form, the CDR3 reads TGTGCCAGCAGCTTAATAGCGGACCTTGGAAACACCATATATTTT.

The chain combines TRBV20-1 with TRBJ1-2; maybe TRBD1 (5 bases). V lost 4 bases, J lost 6 bases, and 12 bases lay in between. From germline, CDR1 is DFQATT and CDR2 SNEGSKA (reference sequence). The CDR3 runs 12 residues. Written as DNA, the CDR3 is TGCAGTGCTAAACCGGGACGTCATGGCTACACCTTC. This translates into CSAKPGRHGYTF.

V usage is TRBV6-5 and J usage is TRBJ1-2; no definite D call. Looked up from germline, CDR1 is MNHEY and CDR2 is SVGAGI. The CDR3 runs 14 residues. Trimming removed 2 bases at V and 8 bases at J, with 15 bases between. The CDR3 sequence: CASSYDRARSGYTF. The CDR3 bases are TGTGCCAGCAGTTACGATAGGGCCAGATCCGGCTACACCTTC.

The genes are TRBV7-9 and TRBJ1-1; a weak D match, TRBD1 (5 bases). Germline CDR1 is SEHNR and CDR2 is FQNEAQ (reference sequence). This CDR3 is built from 14 residues. V lost 8 bases and J lost 6, with 19 bases in between. The CDR3 nucleotides read TGTGCCAGCGGATTACCAGGGCCGTGGGCTGAAGCTTTCTTT. It encodes CASGLPGPWAEAFF. The whole variable domain, remainder taken from reference TRBV7-9 and TRBJ1-1, is DTGVSQNPRHKITKRGQNVTFRCDPISEHNRLYWYRQTLGQGPEFLTYFQNEAQLEKSRLLSDRFSAERPKGSFSTLEIQRTEQGDSAMYLCASGLPGPWAEAFFGQGTRLTVV.

This chain joins TRBV9 and TRBJ1-1, with 10 bases that match TRBD1. CDR3 length: 15 residues. V was clipped by 3 bases and J by 3 bases; unmatched bases: 5. Germline-derived CDR1 and CDR2 are SGDLS and YYNGEE. CDR3 protein: CASSARQGAHTEAFF. Written as DNA, the CDR3 is TGTGCCAGCAGCGCGAGACAGGGGGCACACACTGAAGCTTTCTTT.

This clonotype was counted a few times. The rearrangement links TRBV14 to TRBJ2-5; D remains unclear. V was trimmed by 6 bases and J by 1 base, leaving 15 bases between them. CDR1 is SGHDN and CDR2 is FVKESK in the germline V gene. The CDR3 consists of 15 residues. For the CDR3, the DNA is TGTGCCAGCAGTGAAGGAATATATGGCCAAGAGACCCAGTACTTC. Its protein product is CASSEGIYGQETQYF.

In this sample, this clonotype turned up a few times. The rearrangement uses TRBV21-1 and TRBJ2-7. TRBV21-1 is flagged as a pseudogene. This CDR3 region has 15 residues. The CDR3 nucleotides read TGTGCCAGCAGCAAAGGGGCAGGCGACTCCTACGAGCAGTACTTC. It is translated as CASSKGAGDSYEQYF.

This clonotype appeared a few times. Here the CDR3 DNA reads TGTGCCAGCAGACTACCAAGGGACAATGAGCAGTTCTTC. Translated: CASRLPRDNEQFF. The V call is TRBV11-2, the J call TRBJ2-1; D call uncertain. The CDR3 contains 13 residues. Trimming took 6 bases from V and 5 from J, leaving 11 bases between them. CDR1 and CDR2 (germline): SGHAT, FQNNGV.

The V and J genes are TRBV6-6 and TRBJ2-2; TRBD1 matches at 7 bases. The CDR3 has 14 amino acids. The ends lost 4 bases at V and 8 bases at J; junction bases unmatched: 7. Germline CDR1 and CDR2: MNHNY and SVGAGI (reference sequence). The chain's CDR3 is CASSWTGPRGELFF. DNA for the CDR3: TGTGCCAGCAGTTGGACAGGCCCCAGGGGGGAGCTGTTTTTT.

This chain connects TRBV4-2 to TRBJ2-2; no firm D call. The germline V gene has CDR1 LGHNA and CDR2 YNFKEQ. CDR3 length: 13 amino acids. Trimming stripped 1 base from V and 6 bases from J, with 6 bases between. The CDR3 nucleotides are TGTGCCAGCAGCCAAGTCCCGGCCGGGGAGCTGTTTTTT. Its translation: CASSQVPAGELFF.

This clonotype was observed many times. The J gene is TRBJ2-1, the V gene TRBV7-8; no clear D. Trimming stripped 5 bases from V and 11 bases from J, with 19 bases between. Germline V gives CDR1 SGHVS, CDR2 FQNEAQ. This CDR3 contains 14 residues. The CDR3 region is CASSQDALGYKQFF. The CDR3 DNA reads as TGTGCCAGCAGCCAAGACGCCCTAGGGTATAAGCAGTTCTTC.

This clonotype was recorded a few times. The chain has TRBV2 and TRBJ2-2; D gene unclear. Germline V gene data show CDR1 as SNHLY and CDR2 as FYNNEI. The CDR3 consists of 13 residues. V gave up 6 bases and J gave up 1 base, with 6 bases separating them. CDR3 nucleotide sequence: TGTGCCAGCAGGGACGAGAACACCGGGGAGCTGTTTTTT. Its protein is CASRDENTGELFF.

This clonotype was seen a handful of times. The rearrangement uses TRBV29-1 and TRBJ1-2; 9 bases match TRBD1. Germline V lookup: CDR1 SQVTM, CDR2 ANQGSEA. The V segment lost 0 bases and the J segment 5 bases; nucleotides outside the gene matches: 4. There are 14 residues in the CDR3. As DNA, the CDR3 is TGCAGCGTTGAAGAGTTGGACAGGGGTTATGGCTACACCTTC. It yields the protein CSVEELDRGYGYTF.

The CDR3 bases are TGCAGCGTTGATGGGATGGGTCTAGCGGTGGAGACCCAGTACTTC. As protein: CSVDGMGLAVETQYF. This chain uses TRBV29-1 with TRBJ2-5; TRBD2 agrees at 7 bases. The CDR3 length is 15 residues. Trimming took 3 bases from V and 5 from J; bases not matched to a gene: 12. Germline V gene data show CDR1 as SQVTM and CDR2 as ANQGSEA.

The J gene is TRBJ1-2, the V gene TRBV27, with a weak D call TRBD1 (5 bases). Germline V lookup: CDR1 MNHEY, CDR2 SMNVEV (reference sequence). Trimming stripped 3 bases from V and 4 bases from J, with 12 bases between. The CDR3 runs 14 residues. For the CDR3, the DNA is TGTGCCAGCAGTTTTTTGGGGGGGGGCTATGGCTACACCTTC. It codes for CASSFLGGGYGYTF.

This clonotype was picked up a small number of times. CDR3 protein: CSATTSGRTGELFF. The CDR3 nucleotides are TGCAGTGCTACCACCTCGGGGAGGACCGGGGAGCTGTTTTTT. The V and J genes are TRBV20-1 and TRBJ2-2; maybe TRBD2 (6 bases). V shed 4 bases and J shed 5 bases, with 14 bases lying between them. The CDR3 runs to 14 residues. The germline V gene encodes CDR1 DFQATT and CDR2 SNEGSKA (reference sequence).

This clonotype was counted a few times. This chain links TRBV7-3 with TRBJ2-1; D is unclear. The CDR3 has 17 residues. Trimming cost V 2 bases and J 0 bases, with 14 bases left between them. Germline V gene sequence: CDR1 SGHTA, CDR2 FQGTGA. CDR3 sequence (DNA): TGTGCCAGCAGCTTACATGACGGACGTGTCTCCTACAATGAGCAGTTCTTC. Encoded protein: CASSLHDGRVSYNEQFF.